Each of the 10 T cell receptor beta chains below was sequenced from the same sample in a study of shared clonotypes between healthy human individuals. Sequenced by immunoSEQ multiplex PCR; TCRdb stores in-frame clones only, minus some. Of about 2 million clones listed, approximately 95% are singletons. The sequenced sample consisted of naive CD4+ T cells sorted from blood. Subset denoted: CD45RA+ positively selected. The receptor source for this set is a man younger than 35 in good health.

Worth noting for this clone: Other nucleotide sequences from this sample produce the same CDR3. The chain couples TRBV5-1 to TRBJ2-7; 8 bases match TRBD2. The germline V gene encodes CDR1 SGHRS and CDR2 YFSETQ. J was trimmed by 0 bases and V by 4 bases; bases with no gene match: 3. The CDR3 extends over 14 amino acids. This chain's CDR3 is CASSPGGSSYEQYF. The CDR3 coding sequence is TGCGCCAGCAGCCCGGGGGGGAGCTCCTACGAGCAGTACTTC.

A word on this clone: Within the sample, other DNA sequences also encode this same CDR3. V gene TRBV2 combines with J gene TRBJ1-2; 8 bases are a match to TRBD1. CDR3 length: 13 residues. The ends lost 3 bases at V and 5 bases at J; junction bases unmatched: 2. Per germline, CDR1 SNHLY and CDR2 FYNNEI. CDR3 region: CASSETGAYGYTF. CDR3 nucleotides: TGTGCCAGCAGTGAGACAGGGGCATATGGCTACACCTTC.

This clone was detected only a few times. This chain joins TRBV10-1 and TRBJ1-2; TRBD1 aligns across 8 bases. V dropped 3 bases and J dropped 8; count of bases not matched to a gene: 8. The germline CDR1 and CDR2 sequences are WNHNN and SYGVQD (reference sequence). The CDR3 length is 14 residues. CDR3 sequence (DNA): TGCGCCAGCAGTGAAACTCGACAGGGGTACGGCTACACCTTC. It yields the protein CASSETRQGYGYTF.

CDR3 protein: CASSLANSYGYTF. As DNA, the CDR3 is TGTGCCAGCAGCTTAGCTAACAGTTATGGCTACACCTTC. The rearrangement joins TRBV7-2 to TRBJ1-2; D not resolved. V was trimmed by 0 bases and J by 5 bases, leaving 7 bases between them. The CDR3 is made up of 13 amino acids. The V gene's germline CDR1 is SGHTA and CDR2 FQGNSA.

J is TRBJ1-1 and V is TRBV6-1, with 8 nucleotides matching TRBD1. Germline-derived CDR1 and CDR2 are MNHNS and SASEGT. Germline trimming cut 7 bases from V and 10 bases from J; bases unmatched to any gene: 14. The CDR3 loop spans 14 amino acids. In nucleotides, the CDR3 is TGTGCCAGCACTGTAGTGGGGACAGGACAAACAGCTTTCTTT. Protein product: CASTVVGTGQTAFF.

This clone appeared once. The chain uses TRBV10-3 and TRBJ1-2; D possibly corresponds to TRBD1 (6 bases). Per the germline V gene, CDR1 is ENHRY and CDR2 is SYGVKD. This CDR3 has 14 residues. V lost 7 bases and J 6 bases, leaving 18 bases between the germline ends. The CDR3 loop is CAITALQGLDGYTF. The DNA for the CDR3 is TGTGCCATCACGGCTCTTCAGGGGCTGGATGGCTACACCTTC.

On this clone: This CDR3 is also generated by other DNA sequences in the sample. The rearrangement links TRBV18 to TRBJ2-7, with 11 bases lining up with TRBD1. Trimming cost V 4 bases and J 3 bases; bases outside gene matches: 5. Germline V gene data show CDR1 as KGHSH and CDR2 as LQKENI. This CDR3 contains 15 residues. The CDR3 protein is CASSLSGTGGYEQYF. In DNA form, the CDR3 reads TGTGCCAGCTCACTCTCCGGGACAGGGGGCTACGAGCAGTACTTC.

The CDR3 nucleotides are TGTGCCAGCAGTAGGGGGCCGGGCCCAGATTCACCCCTCCACTTT. Residues: CASSRGPGPDSPLHF. The rearrangement joins TRBV25-1 to TRBJ1-6, with 7 bases matching TRBD1. V gave up 5 bases and J gave up 8 bases; unmatched junction bases: 9. Germline V gene sequence: CDR1 MGHDK, CDR2 SYGVNS. CDR3 length: 15 amino acids.

This chain uses TRBV13 with TRBJ2-4, with TRBD1 matching 9 bases. V was clipped by 4 bases and J by 10 bases; unmatched bases: 5. Per germline, CDR1 PRHDT and CDR2 FYEKMQ (reference sequence). The CDR3 has 13 residues. The CDR3 protein is CASSSRTGAIQYF. Written as DNA, the CDR3 is TGTGCCAGCAGCTCTCGGACAGGGGCGATTCAGTACTTC.

V usage is TRBV30 and J usage is TRBJ2-7; 7 positions agree with TRBD1. The CDR3 extends over 12 amino acids. Trimming removed 3 bases from V and 5 bases from J; junction bases left unmatched: 4. Looked up from germline, CDR1 is GTSNPN and CDR2 is SVGIG (reference sequence). Written as DNA, the CDR3 is TGTGCCTGGAGCAGGGACAGCCACGAGCAGTACTTC. Its translation is CAWSRDSHEQYF.